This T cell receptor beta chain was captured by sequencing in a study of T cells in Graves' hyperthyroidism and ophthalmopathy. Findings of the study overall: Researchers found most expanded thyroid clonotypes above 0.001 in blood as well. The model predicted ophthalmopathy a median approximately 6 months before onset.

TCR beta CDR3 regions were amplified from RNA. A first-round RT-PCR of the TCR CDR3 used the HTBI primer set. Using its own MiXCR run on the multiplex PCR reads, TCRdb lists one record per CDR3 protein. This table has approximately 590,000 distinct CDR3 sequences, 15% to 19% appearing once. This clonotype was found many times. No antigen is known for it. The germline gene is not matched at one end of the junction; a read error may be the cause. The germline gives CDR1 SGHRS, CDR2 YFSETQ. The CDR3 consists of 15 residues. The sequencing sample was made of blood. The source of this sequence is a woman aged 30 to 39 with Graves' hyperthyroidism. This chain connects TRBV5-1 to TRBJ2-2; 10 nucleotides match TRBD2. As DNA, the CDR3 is TGTGCCAGCTCACGGACTAGCGGGAACACCGGGGAGCTGTTTTTT. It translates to CASSRTSGNTGELFF.